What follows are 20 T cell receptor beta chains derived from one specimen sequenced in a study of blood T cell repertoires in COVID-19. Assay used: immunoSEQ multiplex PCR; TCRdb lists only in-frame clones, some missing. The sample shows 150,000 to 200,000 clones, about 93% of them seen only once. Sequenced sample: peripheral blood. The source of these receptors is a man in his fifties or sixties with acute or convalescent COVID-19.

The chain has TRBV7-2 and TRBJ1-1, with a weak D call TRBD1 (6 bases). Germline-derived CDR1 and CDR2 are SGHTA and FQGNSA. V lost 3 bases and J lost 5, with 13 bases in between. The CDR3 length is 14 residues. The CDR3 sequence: CASSLGSGVTEAFF. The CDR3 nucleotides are TGTGCCAGCAGCTTGGGGTCAGGGGTTACTGAAGCTTTCTTT.

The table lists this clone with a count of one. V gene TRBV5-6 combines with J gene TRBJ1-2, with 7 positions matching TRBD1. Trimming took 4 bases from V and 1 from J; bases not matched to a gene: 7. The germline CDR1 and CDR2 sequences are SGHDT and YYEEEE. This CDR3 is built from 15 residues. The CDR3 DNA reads TGTGCCAGCAGCCCCGAGACAGGGAGTAACTATGGCTACACCTTC. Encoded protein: CASSPETGSNYGYTF.

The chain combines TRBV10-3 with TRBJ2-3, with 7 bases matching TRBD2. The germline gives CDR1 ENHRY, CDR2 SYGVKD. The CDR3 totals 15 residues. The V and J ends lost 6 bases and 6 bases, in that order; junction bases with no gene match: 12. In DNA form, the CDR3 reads TGTGCCATCAGCAAAGGGGCCAGCGGGACGGATACGCAGTATTTT. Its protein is CAISKGASGTDTQYF.

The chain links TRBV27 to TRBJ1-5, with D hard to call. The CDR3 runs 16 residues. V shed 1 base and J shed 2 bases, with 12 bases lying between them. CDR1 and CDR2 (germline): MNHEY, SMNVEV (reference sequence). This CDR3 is CASSLLPVGGNQPQHF. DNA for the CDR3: TGTGCCAGCAGTTTATTGCCAGTCGGAGGCAATCAGCCCCAGCATTTT.

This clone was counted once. CDR3 DNA sequence: TGTGCCAGCAGCCCCGTGCCAGACGAGCAGTACTTC. Translation: CASSPVPDEQYF. The chain combines TRBV7-9 with TRBJ2-7; D gene unclear. This CDR3 has 12 amino acids. From germline, CDR1 is SEHNR and CDR2 FQNEAQ (reference sequence). V was clipped by 5 bases and J by 5 bases, with 10 bases between them.

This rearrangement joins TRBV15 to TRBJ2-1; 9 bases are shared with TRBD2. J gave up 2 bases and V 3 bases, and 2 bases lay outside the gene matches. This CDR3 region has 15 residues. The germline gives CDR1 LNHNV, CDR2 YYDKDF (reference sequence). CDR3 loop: CATSSGGGAYNEQFF. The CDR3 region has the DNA TGTGCCACCAGCAGCGGCGGGGGGGCCTACAATGAGCAGTTCTTC.

The CDR3 sequence is CASSSTGVSYEQYF. The CDR3 nucleotides read TGTGCCAGCAGTTCGACAGGGGTCTCCTACGAGCAGTACTTC. The chain is built from TRBV27 and TRBJ2-7, with TRBD1 matching 8 bases. Germline V lookup: CDR1 MNHEY, CDR2 SMNVEV (reference sequence). V shed 4 bases, J shed 0 bases, and the junction held 2 bases outside the gene matches. The CDR3 sequence is 14 residues long.

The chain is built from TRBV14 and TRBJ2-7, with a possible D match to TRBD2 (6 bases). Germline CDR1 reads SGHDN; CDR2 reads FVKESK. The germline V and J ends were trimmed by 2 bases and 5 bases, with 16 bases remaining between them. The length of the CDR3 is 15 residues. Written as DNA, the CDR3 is TGTGCCAGCAGCCAAAGGCGGGATAGGTTGGACGAGCAGTACTTC. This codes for CASSQRRDRLDEQYF.

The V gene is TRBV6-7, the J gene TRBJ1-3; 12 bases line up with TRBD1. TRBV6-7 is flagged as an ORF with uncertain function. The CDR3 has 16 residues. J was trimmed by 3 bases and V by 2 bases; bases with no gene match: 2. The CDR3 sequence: CASSYRDRGLGNTIYF. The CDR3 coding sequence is TGTGCCAGCAGTTACCGGGACAGGGGGCTTGGAAACACCATATATTTT.

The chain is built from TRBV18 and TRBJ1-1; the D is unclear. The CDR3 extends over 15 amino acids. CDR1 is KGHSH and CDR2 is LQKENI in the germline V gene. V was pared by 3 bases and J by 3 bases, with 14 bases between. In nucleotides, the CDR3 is TGTGCCAGCTCACCCTCGGGCGTGAGGGACACTGAAGCTTTCTTT. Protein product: CASSPSGVRDTEAFF.

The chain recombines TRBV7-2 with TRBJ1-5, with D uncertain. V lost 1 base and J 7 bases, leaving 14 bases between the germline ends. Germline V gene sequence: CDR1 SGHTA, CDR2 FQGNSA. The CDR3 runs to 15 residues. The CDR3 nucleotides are TGTGCCAGCAGCTTAGTGGTGGAGGCGAGGCAGCCCCAGCATTTT. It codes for CASSLVVEARQPQHF.

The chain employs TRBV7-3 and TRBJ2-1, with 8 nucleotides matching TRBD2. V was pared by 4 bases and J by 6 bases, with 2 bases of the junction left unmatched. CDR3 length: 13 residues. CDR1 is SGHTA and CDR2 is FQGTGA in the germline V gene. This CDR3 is CASSSGTSNEQFF. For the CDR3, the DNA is TGTGCCAGCAGCTCGGGGACTAGCAATGAGCAGTTCTTC.

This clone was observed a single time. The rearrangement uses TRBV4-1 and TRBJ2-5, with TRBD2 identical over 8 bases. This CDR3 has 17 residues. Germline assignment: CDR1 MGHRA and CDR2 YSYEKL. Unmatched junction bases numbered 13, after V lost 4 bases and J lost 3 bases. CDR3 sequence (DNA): TGCGCCAGCAGCCGAGTGTTTAGCGGGGTCGTTAAAGAGACCCAGTACTTC. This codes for CASSRVFSGVVKETQYF.

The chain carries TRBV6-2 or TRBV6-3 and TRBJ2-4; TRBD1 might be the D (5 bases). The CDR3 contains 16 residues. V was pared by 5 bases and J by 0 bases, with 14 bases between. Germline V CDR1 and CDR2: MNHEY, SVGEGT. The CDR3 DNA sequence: TGTGCCAGCAGTCTCGACAGCATGTTAGCCAAAAACATTCAGTACTTC. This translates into CASSLDSMLAKNIQYF.

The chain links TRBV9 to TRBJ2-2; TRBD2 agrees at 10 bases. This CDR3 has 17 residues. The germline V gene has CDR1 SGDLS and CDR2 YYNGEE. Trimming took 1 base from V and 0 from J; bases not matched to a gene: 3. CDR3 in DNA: TGTGCCAGCAGCGTAAATAGCGGGGGGACGAACACCGGGGAGCTGTTTTTT. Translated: CASSVNSGGTNTGELFF. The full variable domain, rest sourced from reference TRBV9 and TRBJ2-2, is DSGVTQTPKHLITATGQRVTLRCSPRSGDLSVYWYQQSLDQGLQFLIQYYNGEERAKGNILERFSAQQFPDLHSELNLSSLELGDSALYFCASSVNSGGTNTGELFFGEGSRLTVL.

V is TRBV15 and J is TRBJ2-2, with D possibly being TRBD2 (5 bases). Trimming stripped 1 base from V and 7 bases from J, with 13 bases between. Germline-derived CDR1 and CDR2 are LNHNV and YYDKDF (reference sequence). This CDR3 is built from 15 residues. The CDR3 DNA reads TGTGCCACCAGCAGAGCGAGGGAAGGTGGCGGGGAGCTGTTTTTT. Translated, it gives CATSRAREGGGELFF.

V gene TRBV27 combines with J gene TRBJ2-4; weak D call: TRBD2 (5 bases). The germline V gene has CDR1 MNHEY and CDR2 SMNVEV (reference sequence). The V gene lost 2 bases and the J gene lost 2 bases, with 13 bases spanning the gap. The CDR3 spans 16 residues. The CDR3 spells CASSLSRGSSKNIQYF. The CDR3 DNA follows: TGTGCCAGCAGTTTAAGCCGTGGGAGCTCCAAAAACATTCAGTACTTC.

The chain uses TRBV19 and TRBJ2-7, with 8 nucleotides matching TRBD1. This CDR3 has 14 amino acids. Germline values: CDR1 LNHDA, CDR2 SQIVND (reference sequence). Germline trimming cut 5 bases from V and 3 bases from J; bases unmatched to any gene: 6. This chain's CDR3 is CASSHPGQVYEQYF. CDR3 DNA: TGTGCCAGTAGTCACCCGGGACAGGTCTACGAGCAGTACTTC.

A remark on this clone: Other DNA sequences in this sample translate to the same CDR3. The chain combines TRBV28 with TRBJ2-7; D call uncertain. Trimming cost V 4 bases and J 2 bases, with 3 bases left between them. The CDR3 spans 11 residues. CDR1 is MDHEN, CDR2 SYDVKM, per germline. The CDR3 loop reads CASSSPYEQYF. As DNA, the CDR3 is TGTGCCAGCAGTTCTCCCTACGAGCAGTACTTC.

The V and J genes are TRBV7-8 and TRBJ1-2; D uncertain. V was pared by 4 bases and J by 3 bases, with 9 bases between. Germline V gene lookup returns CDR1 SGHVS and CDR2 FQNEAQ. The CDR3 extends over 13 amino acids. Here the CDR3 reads CASSSLGDYGYTF. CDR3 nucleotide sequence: TGTGCCAGCAGCTCATTGGGAGACTATGGCTACACCTTC. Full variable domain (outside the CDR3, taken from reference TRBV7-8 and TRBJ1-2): GAGVSQSPRYKVAKRGQDVALRCDPISGHVSLFWYQQALGQGPEFLTYFQNEAQLDKSGLPSDRFFAERPEGSVSTLKIQRTQQEDSAVYLCASSSLGDYGYTFGSGTRLTVV.